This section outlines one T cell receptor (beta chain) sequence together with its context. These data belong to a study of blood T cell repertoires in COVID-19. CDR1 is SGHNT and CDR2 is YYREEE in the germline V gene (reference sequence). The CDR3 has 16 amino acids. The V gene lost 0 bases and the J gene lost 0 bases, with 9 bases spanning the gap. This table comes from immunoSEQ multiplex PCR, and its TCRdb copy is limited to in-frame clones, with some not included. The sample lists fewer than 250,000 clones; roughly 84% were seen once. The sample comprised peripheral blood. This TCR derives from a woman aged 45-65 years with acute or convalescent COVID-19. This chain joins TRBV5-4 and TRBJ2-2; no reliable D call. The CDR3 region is CASSLEGGTNTGELFF. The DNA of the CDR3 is TGTGCCAGCAGCTTGGAAGGCGGCACGAACACCGGGGAGCTGTTTTTT.